This TCR beta chain was recorded in a study of OX40 agonist ivuxolimab in advanced cancers. As for the study in general: Patients undergoing dose escalation presented with hepatocellular carcinoma, melanoma, renal cell or head and neck cancer. Points from the study as a whole: Which antigen the expanded peripheral T cells recognized is unknown.

By proportion, this clone is medium-sized. Its specificity is unknown. Germline loops: CDR1 MNHNY, CDR2 SVGAGI (reference sequence). Trimming took off 8 bases at V and 6 bases at J, with 11 bases between the two ends. The CDR3 runs 12 residues. The repertoire was sequenced with immunoSEQ multiplex PCR; TCRdb's copy has only in-frame clones and lacks some. Among nearly 55,000 clones listed, about 89% were seen once. The TCR comes from an adult with an advanced solid tumor such as melanoma, head and neck, liver or kidney cancer. The genes are TRBV6-6 and TRBJ1-5, with unresolved D. This material consisted of CD4+ or CD8+ T cells sorted from blood, taken in a trial of the OX40 agonist ivuxolimab. This CDR3 reads CASSQPSQPQHF. The CDR3, as DNA: TGTGCCAGCTCGCAGCCTAGTCAGCCCCAGCATTTT.